The 11 T cell receptor beta chains below come from one sample, sequenced in a study of blood T cell repertoires in COVID-19. Using immunoSEQ multiplex PCR, the repertoire was profiled, and TCRdb retains in-frame clones only, with some absent. The repertoire has roughly 65,000 clones, more than 75% of them found once; the top ten carry more than 45%. Input material: peripheral blood. These receptors were obtained from a human donor in a cohort sampled during active COVID-19.

The chain joins TRBV27 to TRBJ2-5, with D perhaps matching TRBD1 (5 bases). This CDR3 has 16 amino acids. V gave up 5 bases and J gave up 2 bases, with 18 bases separating them. CDR1 and CDR2 from the germline V gene are MNHEY and SMNVEV (reference sequence). The CDR3 nucleotides are TGTGCCAGCAGTCCCAAGGGGATCCTGGCACAAGAGACCCAGTACTTC. Translating it yields CASSPKGILAQETQYF.

This chain joins TRBV7-9 and TRBJ1-5, with D perhaps TRBD1 (5 bases). Germline-derived CDR1 and CDR2 are SEHNR and FQNEAQ (reference sequence). This CDR3 has 13 amino acids. Trimming shortened V by 1 base and J by 11 bases, and 12 bases separated the two germline ends. The CDR3 is CASSLGGHQSQHF. The CDR3 nucleotides read TGTGCCAGCAGCTTAGGTGGACACCAATCCCAGCATTTT.

The chain uses TRBV19 and TRBJ1-5, with D maybe TRBD1 (6 bases). The germline gives CDR1 LNHDA, CDR2 SQIVND (reference sequence). The length of the CDR3 is 13 residues. Trimming pared 8 bases from V and 5 bases from J, leaving 13 bases between. The CDR3 DNA reads TGTGCCAGTGCACAGGGCTGGGATCAGCCCCAGCATTTT. Protein product: CASAQGWDQPQHF.

The rearrangement links TRBV18 to TRBJ2-2, with 10 bases identical to TRBD1. The CDR3 runs 18 residues. Germline CDR1 and CDR2: KGHSH and LQKENI. The J segment lost 2 bases and the V segment lost 0 bases, leaving 6 bases of the junction unmatched. CDR3 nucleotide sequence: TGTGCCAGCTCACCACCTTCCGGGACAGGGGCTAACACCGGGGAGCTGTTTTTT. Protein product: CASSPPSGTGANTGELFF.

The chain links TRBV10-3 to TRBJ2-7; no clear D gene. CDR3 length: 12 residues. Trimming pared 4 bases from V and 3 bases from J, leaving 7 bases between. Germline values: CDR1 ENHRY, CDR2 SYGVKD. In DNA form, the CDR3 reads TGTGCCATCAGTGCGACTGACTACGAGCAGTACTTC. It encodes CAISATDYEQYF.

The chain employs TRBV7-8 and TRBJ1-5; D is perhaps TRBD1 (6 bases). CDR3 length: 14 residues. V lost 2 bases and J 5 bases, leaving 10 bases between the germline ends. CDR1 and CDR2 from the germline V gene are SGHVS and FQNEAQ. CDR3 loop: CASSLYRADQPQHF. The DNA for the CDR3 is TGTGCCAGCAGCTTATACAGGGCTGATCAGCCCCAGCATTTT.

This chain uses TRBV10-1 with TRBJ2-1, with 11 bases fitting TRBD2. This CDR3 is built from 17 residues. Germline V gene sequence: CDR1 WNHNN, CDR2 SYGVQD (reference sequence). The trim removed 4 bases at V and 0 bases at J, leaving 5 bases unmatched. As DNA, the CDR3 is TGCGCCAGCAGTGGACCGACTAGCGGGAACTCCTACAATGAGCAGTTCTTC. This encodes CASSGPTSGNSYNEQFF.

The rearrangement uses TRBV6-4 and TRBJ2-3; TRBD2 agrees at 7 bases. CDR1 is MRHNA and CDR2 is SNTAGT in the germline V gene. CDR3 length: 15 residues. Losses at the gene ends were 3 bases for V and 2 bases for J; bases not matched to a gene: 5. CDR3 coding DNA: TGTGCCAGCAGTGAGTTAGCGGGCTCCACAGATACGCAGTATTTT. Its translation: CASSELAGSTDTQYF.

The V and J genes are TRBV19 and TRBJ2-3; D is perhaps TRBD2 (6 bases). Trimming left V 0 bases short and J 0 bases short, with 10 bases between. Germline V gene lookup returns CDR1 LNHDA and CDR2 SQIVND (reference sequence). CDR3 length equals 16 residues. CDR3 bases: TGTGCCAGTAGTATAGATAGCGGAACTAGCACAGATACGCAGTATTTT. It codes for CASSIDSGTSTDTQYF.

The chain has TRBV24-1 and TRBJ1-1, with 7 bases identical to TRBD1. Trimming removed 5 bases from V and 4 bases from J; junction bases left unmatched: 3. Germline lookup yields CDR1 KGHDR and CDR2 SFDVKD. The CDR3 is made up of 13 amino acids. CDR3 DNA: TGTGCCACCAGTGCCGCAGGGGGCACTGAAGCTTTCTTT. This translates into CATSAAGGTEAFF.

The gene calls are TRBV19 and TRBJ1-5; 9 nucleotides agree with TRBD1. In germline, CDR1 is LNHDA, CDR2 SQIVND (reference sequence). V was clipped by 7 bases and J by 6 bases; unmatched bases: 16. The CDR3 loop spans 17 amino acids. CDR3 amino acids: CASINPEGQGGAQPQHF. In DNA form, the CDR3 reads TGTGCCAGTATCAACCCCGAGGGACAGGGAGGAGCTCAGCCCCAGCATTTT.